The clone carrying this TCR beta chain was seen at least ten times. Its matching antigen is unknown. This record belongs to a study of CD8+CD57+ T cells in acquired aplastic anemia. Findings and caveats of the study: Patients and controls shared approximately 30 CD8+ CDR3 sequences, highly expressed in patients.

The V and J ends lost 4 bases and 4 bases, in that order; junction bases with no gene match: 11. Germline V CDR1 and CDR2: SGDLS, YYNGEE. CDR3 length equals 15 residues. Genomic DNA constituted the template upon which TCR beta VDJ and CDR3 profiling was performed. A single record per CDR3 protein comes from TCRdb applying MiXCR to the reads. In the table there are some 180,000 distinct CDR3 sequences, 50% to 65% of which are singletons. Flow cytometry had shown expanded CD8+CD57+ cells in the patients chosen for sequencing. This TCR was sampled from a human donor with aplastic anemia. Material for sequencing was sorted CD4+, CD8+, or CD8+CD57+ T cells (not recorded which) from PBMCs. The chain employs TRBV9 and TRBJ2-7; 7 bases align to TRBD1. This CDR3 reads CASSPTGTFGYEQYF. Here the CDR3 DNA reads TGTGCCAGCAGCCCGACAGGGACCTTTGGGTACGAGCAGTACTTC.